A single sample gave rise to the 25 T cell receptor beta chains below, sequenced in a study of tumor-infiltrating lymphocytes in primary liver carcinoma. Using a constant-region primer together with ProtoScript II reverse transcriptase, TCR beta cDNA was made from around 0.55 ug of total RNA. Sequencing libraries for TCR beta derived from three nested multiplex PCR rounds that used slightly modified ARM-PCR. A C-beta reverse primer and TRBV1-TRBV30 forward primers served in each of the first two PCR rounds, at ten to eleven cycles apiece. TCRdb fed the multiplex PCR reads into MiXCR, producing one record per CDR3 protein. This table has approximately 310,000 distinct CDR3 sequences, 65% appearing once. Unsorted whole blood supplied the blood RNA, and germline DNA was isolated too. The sample taken for sequencing was peripheral blood. The receptors come from a man in his forties or fifties with primary liver carcinoma and hepatitis B virus infection.

This clonotype was observed at least ten times. The chain is built from TRBV4-3 and TRBJ2-3, with D perhaps TRBD1 or TRBD2 (5 bases each). With 3 bases removed from V and 0 bases from J, the gap between germline ends came to 7 bases. Germline V gene sequence: CDR1 LGHNA, CDR2 YSLEER. The CDR3 has 14 amino acids. Here the CDR3 DNA reads TGCGCCAGCAGCCAGGGGGACAGCACAGATACGCAGTATTTT. Protein product: CASSQGDSTDTQYF.

CDR3 sequence reads: CACSTKGGYEQYF. The CDR3 bases are TGTGCCTGCTCAACTAAGGGGGGCTACGAGCAGTACTTC. The V call is TRBV30, the J call TRBJ2-7; D may correspond to TRBD1 or TRBD2 (6 bases each). Germline V CDR1 and CDR2: GTSNPN, SVGIG (reference sequence). V lost 6 bases and J 3 bases, leaving 15 bases between the germline ends. The CDR3 spans 13 residues.

In the case of this clonotype: The junction shows a germline mismatch at one end, possibly a read error. The chain employs TRBV18 and TRBJ2-3; 8 positions match TRBD1. CDR3 length equals 16 residues. The germline V gene encodes CDR1 KGHSH and CDR2 LQKENI. CDR3 in DNA: TGTGCCGGCTCACCACCGAGGACAGGGATCACAGATACGCAGTATTTT. The encoded protein is CAGSPPRTGITDTQYF.

In its sample, this clonotype was seen a few times. The CDR3 sequence: CASSEENTEAFF. Written as DNA, the CDR3 is TGTGCCAGCAGTGAAGAGAACACTGAAGCTTTCTTT. V is TRBV28 and J is TRBJ1-1; the D is unclear. CDR3 length equals 12 residues. The V end was cut by 5 bases, the J end by 1 base, with 5 bases between. CDR1 is MDHEN, CDR2 SYDVKM, per germline.

This chain uses TRBV30 with TRBJ1-2, with 9 bases aligning to TRBD1. The germline V gene has CDR1 GTSNPN and CDR2 SVGIG (reference sequence). After removal of 5 bases from V and 4 bases from J, the junction contained 8 bases not matched to a gene. The CDR3 is made up of 14 amino acids. The CDR3 DNA is TGTGCCTGGCATAAGGGACAGGGAGGCTATGGCTACACCTTC. As protein: CAWHKGQGGYGYTF.

To note about this clonotype: Possible read error: a much larger clone is one base away. The chain is built from TRBV4-1 and TRBJ2-3; D possibly corresponds to TRBD1 (5 bases). The CDR3 has 15 residues. Trimming removed 8 bases at V and 4 bases at J, with 19 bases between. The V gene's germline CDR1 is MGHRA and CDR2 YSYEKL. The CDR3 is CASRQTGLSPDTQYF. In DNA form, the CDR3 reads TGCGCCAGCCGACAAACAGGCTTATCCCCAGATACGCAGTATTTT.

Concerning this clonotype: This may be a read error, as it is one base from a much larger clone. The chain recombines TRBV4-1 with TRBJ2-7, with 8 nucleotides matching TRBD1. The J segment lost 5 bases and the V segment lost 3 bases, leaving 12 bases of the junction unmatched. Per germline, CDR1 MGHRA and CDR2 YSYEKL. The CDR3 covers 16 residues. CDR3 coding DNA: TGCGCCAGCAGCCATGATCCCCGGACAGGGTACCACGAGCAGTACTTC. Amino acid sequence: CASSHDPRTGYHEQYF.

This clonotype has at least ten counts. The rearrangement links TRBV6-2 or TRBV6-3 to TRBJ1-2; D unclear. This CDR3 comprises 15 residues. Trimming left V 0 bases short and J 0 bases short, with 8 bases between. The germline gives CDR1 MNHEY, CDR2 SVGEGT. The CDR3 bases are TGTGCCAGCAGTTACTCTATCGCCGCTAACTATGGCTACACCTTC. This encodes CASSYSIAANYGYTF.

A remark on this clonotype: A read error may be the cause here, since a much bigger clone is one base away. The V call is TRBV6-1, the J call TRBJ1-1; the match to TRBD1 covers 9 bases. Germline V gene lookup returns CDR1 MNHNS and CDR2 SASEGT. The CDR3 has 16 residues. The chain's CDR3 is CAGRSPGGQGNTEAFF. In DNA form, the CDR3 reads TGTGCCGGCAGGTCCCCCGGGGGACAGGGGAACACTGAAGCTTTCTTT.

This clonotype was counted ten times or more. The chain combines TRBV10-3 with TRBJ2-1, with 11 bases lining up with TRBD2. The CDR3 consists of 15 residues. V shed 7 bases and J 4 bases; nucleotides not matched to a gene: 6. CDR1 is ENHRY and CDR2 is SYGVKD in the germline V gene. The CDR3 region is CAIIEGTSGYNEQFF. The CDR3 nucleotides read TGTGCCATCATCGAGGGGACTAGCGGTTACAATGAGCAGTTCTTC.

Of note for this clonotype: A read error is possible here, since a much larger clone lies one base away. The V and J genes are TRBV6-5 and TRBJ1-6; the D is unclear. The CDR3 length is 13 residues. The V end was cut by 8 bases, the J end by 10 bases, with 15 bases between. Germline CDR1 and CDR2: MNHEY and SVGAGI. CDR3 bases: TGTGCCAGCGGTCGATTCGTCGTCTCACCCCTCCACTTT. As protein: CASGRFVVSPLHF.

This clonotype was observed at least ten times. The CDR3 DNA follows: TGTGCCAGCGACGGATCTGGCGATCAGCCCCAGCATTTT. It translates to CASDGSGDQPQHF. The V call is TRBV6-5, the J call TRBJ1-5; D unclear. V lost 8 bases to trimming and J lost 5 bases, with 13 bases between them. The CDR3 is 13 amino acids. Germline CDR1 MNHEY, CDR2 SVGAGI.

On this clonotype itself: The junction departs from germline at one end; a sequencing error may be responsible. The V call is TRBV5-1, the J call TRBJ2-2, with a possible D match to TRBD2 (5 bases). This CDR3 contains 15 residues. Per the germline V gene, CDR1 is SGHRS and CDR2 is YFSETQ. In DNA form, the CDR3 reads TGCGCCAGCAGCTCCGGGGTCGCGAACACCGGGGAACTGTTTTTT. Protein product: CASSSGVANTGELFF.

J is TRBJ2-6 and V is TRBV28, with D possibly TRBD1 on 5 matching bases. V lost 6 bases, J lost 2 bases, and 11 bases lay in between. The CDR3 is 15 residues long. Germline CDR1 and CDR2: MDHEN and SYDVKM. CDR3 sequence reads: CASSPLRAGANVLTF. The CDR3 nucleotides are TGTGCCAGCAGCCCCCTCAGGGCTGGGGCCAACGTCCTGACTTTC. The whole variable domain, remainder taken from reference TRBV28 and TRBJ2-6, is DVKVTQSSRYLVKRTGEKVFLECVQDMDHENMFWYRQDPGLGLRLIYFSYDVKMKEKGDIPEGYSVSREKKERFSLILESASTNQTSMYLCASSPLRAGANVLTFGAGSRLTVL.

Turning to this clonotype: Being one base from a much bigger clone, this may be a read error. CDR3 bases: TGTGCCAGCAGCAGAGGGGGGTTGAAGGAGTACTTC. It translates to CASSRGGLKEYF. The V call is TRBV12-3 or TRBV12-4, the J call TRBJ2-7; the D gene could be TRBD1 or TRBD2 (6 bases each). The CDR3 length is 12 residues. The germline V and J ends were trimmed by 6 bases and 11 bases, with 17 bases remaining between them.

Remarks on this clonotype: Since a much larger clone is just one base distant, this may be a read error. V usage is TRBV6-1 and J usage is TRBJ2-7; no firm D call. The CDR3 runs 12 residues. CDR1 is MNHNS and CDR2 is SASEGT in the germline V gene. V shed 4 bases and J shed 10 bases, with 14 bases lying between them. CDR3: CASSGPRGDQYF. For the CDR3, the DNA is TGTGCCAGCAGTGGTCCTAGAGGCGATCAGTACTTC.

A single count supports this clonotype. This chain connects TRBV12-3 or TRBV12-4 to TRBJ2-4; D gene ambiguous. Trimming pared 11 bases from V and 6 bases from J, leaving 17 bases between. The CDR3 sequence is 13 residues long. The CDR3 DNA is TGTGCCGCGACTCGAGACGGAAGAAACATTCAGTACTTC. This gives the protein CAATRDGRNIQYF.

The chain joins TRBV5-4 to TRBJ2-7; perhaps TRBD2 as D (6 bases). This CDR3 is built from 16 residues. Per germline, CDR1 SGHNT and CDR2 YYREEE (reference sequence). The V end lost 4 bases, the J end lost 4 bases, and 21 bases lay between the germline ends. CDR3 protein: CASSLGSSVPIYEQYF. DNA of the CDR3: TGTGCCAGCAGCCTGGGTTCTAGCGTCCCCATATACGAGCAGTACTTC.

The chain recombines TRBV19 with TRBJ1-1, with 7 bases matching TRBD1. The CDR3 is 13 residues long. Per germline, CDR1 LNHDA and CDR2 SQIVND (reference sequence). The trim removed 6 bases at V and 7 bases at J, leaving 8 bases unmatched. The CDR3 here is CASRHGTVDEAFF. CDR3 nucleotide sequence: TGTGCCAGTAGGCACGGGACAGTAGATGAAGCTTTCTTT.

The J gene is TRBJ2-3, the V gene TRBV5-1, with 12 bases fitting TRBD2. The CDR3 totals 16 residues. The germline gives CDR1 SGHRS, CDR2 YFSETQ. Germline trimming cut 2 bases from V and 3 bases from J; bases unmatched to any gene: 4. The CDR3 region has the DNA TGCGCCAGCAGCTTTCTAGCGGGAGGGCCGACAGATACGCAGTATTTT. Its protein product is CASSFLAGGPTDTQYF.

This clonotype has just one count. A single base separates this from a much larger clone, so it may be a read error. V usage is TRBV28 and J usage is TRBJ2-5, with D perhaps TRBD1 (6 bases). Trimming took off 2 bases at V and 7 bases at J, with 11 bases between the two ends. The germline CDR1 and CDR2 sequences are MDHEN and SYDVKM. The CDR3 runs to 13 residues. Here the CDR3 DNA reads TGTGCCAGCAGTTTAGAGAGGACAGTGACCCAGTACTTC. Translation gives CASSLERTVTQYF.

This clonotype occurred a few times. The V gene is TRBV10-3, the J gene TRBJ2-3, with D possibly being TRBD2 (6 bases). CDR1 is ENHRY, CDR2 SYGVKD, per germline. Trimming stripped 3 bases from V and 2 bases from J, with 12 bases between. The CDR3 is 15 amino acids. The CDR3 nucleotides are TGTGCCATCAGTGAAGCGAGCGGGTACACAGATACGCAGTATTTT. Protein: CAISEASGYTDTQYF.

Regarding this clonotype: A much larger clone sits a single nucleotide away, making a read error possible. The rearrangement uses TRBV29-1 and TRBJ2-5; 8 nucleotides align to TRBD1. Germline CDR1 is SQVTM and CDR2 is ANQGSEA. The CDR3 is made up of 13 amino acids. CDR3 in amino acids: CSVEAGGGEAQYF. CDR3 nucleotide sequence: TGCAGCGTAGAAGCAGGGGGCGGGGAGGCCCAGTACTTC.

Comments on this clonotype: This clone may be a read error of a much larger clone one base away. V is TRBV29-1 and J is TRBJ2-5; tentatively, D is TRBD1 (6 bases). Trimming left V 8 bases short and J 5 bases short, with 18 bases between. Per the germline V gene, CDR1 is SQVTM and CDR2 is ANQGSEA. The CDR3 is made up of 13 amino acids. The CDR3 DNA sequence: TGCAGCTGTTCATCCGGGACAACGGAGACCCAGTACTTC. This encodes CSCSSGTTETQYF.

Note on this clonotype: This may be a read error: a much more frequent sequence differs by one nucleotide. The V call is TRBV4-3, the J call TRBJ2-2; D not resolved. The V gene's germline CDR1 is LGHNA and CDR2 YSLEER. The CDR3 totals 16 residues. Trimming took off 3 bases at V and 2 bases at J, with 13 bases between the two ends. The CDR3 sequence: CASSQAPGLNTGELFF. Here the CDR3 DNA reads TGCGCCAGCAGCCAGGCTCCCGGGCTCAACACCGGGGAGCTGTTTTTT.